This T cell receptor (beta chain) was recovered during a study of blood T cell repertoires in COVID-19. Measured with immunoSEQ multiplex PCR; TCRdb has only the in-frame clones, and not every one. The table includes roughly 150,000 clones, 75% to 85% detected once. Trimming took off 6 bases at V and 1 base at J, with 15 bases between the two ends. The CDR3 runs to 15 residues. Germline CDR1 reads MNHEY; CDR2 reads SVGAGI. The rearrangement links TRBV6-5 to TRBJ1-2, with D possibly matching TRBD1 (6 bases). The material sequenced was peripheral blood. The sequence was obtained from a man aged 55 to 70 with acute or convalescent COVID-19. CDR3 nucleotide sequence: TGTGCCAGCAGAGCCGACAGGAGCGGTAACTATGGCTACACCTTC. It yields the protein CASRADRSGNYGYTF.